This T cell receptor beta chain originates from a study of quantifying T cell responses using KT2 cells. For the study at large: RNA was reverse transcribed with TCR alpha and beta constant-region primers. The second PCR was a qPCR stopped at a predetermined fluorescence threshold.

For this clonotype: The antigen is undetermined.

Unfractionated PBMC were spiked with known numbers of KT2 clone cells. Notes on the study in general: At about one KT2 cell per 100,000 PBMC, KT2 sequences were still detected. KT2 clone alpha and beta sequence counts scaled linearly with input KT2 cell number.

Each cDNA got a UMI-containing oligo ligated at its 3' end. The first PCR ran 3 to 5 cycles with an equimolar RC1.1 and RC1.2 beta primer mix. MiXCR, applied by TCRdb to the UMI-ligation and nested PCR reads, yields one record per CDR3 protein. The table shows some 43,000 distinct CDR3 sequences, with 15% to 20% occurring only once. Sequencing used PBMCs spiked with cells of the T cell clone KT2. The sequence was collected from a human donor.

CDR3 region: CASSLGGGANVLTF. In DNA, the CDR3 is TGTGCCAGCAGCTTAGGCGGTGGGGCCAACGTCCTGACTTTC. The rearrangement uses TRBV7-2 and TRBJ2-6, with D uncertain. The length of the CDR3 is 14 residues. CDR1 and CDR2 (germline): SGHTA, FQGNSA. Trimming left V 1 base short and J 3 bases short, with 4 bases between.